Following are 27 T cell receptor beta chains from one sample sequenced in a study of blood T cell repertoires in COVID-19. Clones were sequenced by immunoSEQ multiplex PCR, and TCRdb holds only the in-frame ones, with some missing. This table holds more than 150,000 clones, around 86% found once. The specimen sequenced was peripheral blood. The receptor set was obtained from a man aged 35 to 55 with acute or convalescent COVID-19.

The gene calls are TRBV5-1 and TRBJ1-2, with a possible D match to TRBD1 (5 bases). The CDR3 is made up of 13 amino acids. CDR1 and CDR2 (germline): SGHRS, YFSETQ. V was trimmed by 2 bases and J by 5 bases, leaving 10 bases between them. CDR3 DNA sequence: TGCGCCAGCAGCTTCTCGGGGGATTATGGCTACACCTTC. Its protein product is CASSFSGDYGYTF. The variable domain in full, completed from reference TRBV5-1 and TRBJ1-2, reads KAGVTQTPRYLIKTRGQQVTLSCSPISGHRSVSWYQQTPGQGLQFLFEYFSETQRNKGNFPGRFSGRQFSNSRSEMNVSTLELGDSALYLCASSFSGDYGYTFGSGTRLTVV.

The chain couples TRBV5-1 to TRBJ2-5; 7 nucleotides line up with TRBD1. Germline values: CDR1 SGHRS, CDR2 YFSETQ. The CDR3 has 14 amino acids. Trimming removed 6 bases from V and 1 base from J; junction bases left unmatched: 6. CDR3 in DNA: TGCGCCAGCACTCAAAGGGACAGCCAAGAGACCCAGTACTTC. Protein product: CASTQRDSQETQYF.

This chain joins TRBV4-2 and TRBJ2-7; the match to TRBD1 covers 8 bases. The J segment lost 6 bases and the V segment lost 4 bases, leaving 8 bases of the junction unmatched. The V gene's germline CDR1 is LGHNA and CDR2 YNFKEQ. The CDR3 consists of 14 residues. The CDR3 region has the DNA TGTGCCAGCAGCCCACCGGACAGGGCGGGCGAGCAGTACTTC. Amino acid sequence: CASSPPDRAGEQYF.

The chain recombines TRBV5-8 with TRBJ1-3, with 8 bases fitting TRBD1. This CDR3 has 16 amino acids. Trimming cost V 1 base and J 4 bases; bases outside gene matches: 7. Germline assignment: CDR1 SGHTS and CDR2 YDEGEE. In DNA, the CDR3 is TGTGCCAGCAGCTTGATGGTCCGGACAGGGGGAAACACCATATATTTT. Protein product: CASSLMVRTGGNTIYF.

The rearrangement uses TRBV18 and TRBJ1-1; tentatively, D is TRBD1 (5 bases). Germline lookup yields CDR1 KGHSH and CDR2 LQKENI. The CDR3 has 16 residues. The V gene lost 1 base and the J gene lost 1 base, with 13 bases spanning the gap. The CDR3 bases are TGTGCCAGCTCACCACGTGTTAGCAGGGCGAACACTGAAGCTTTCTTT. As protein: CASSPRVSRANTEAFF.

The rearrangement joins TRBV2 to TRBJ2-3; 11 nucleotides line up with TRBD1. V dropped 4 bases and J dropped 4; count of bases not matched to a gene: 13. The germline gives CDR1 SNHLY, CDR2 FYNNEI. The CDR3 runs to 18 residues. CDR3 bases: TGTGCCAGCAGTGTCGTGCCGGGACAGGGGGGTGCCGCAGATACGCAGTATTTT. Its translation is CASSVVPGQGGAADTQYF.

The gene calls are TRBV19 and TRBJ2-2; tentatively, D is TRBD2 (6 bases). Trimming cost V 3 bases and J 6 bases, with 11 bases left between them. Germline CDR1 reads LNHDA; CDR2 reads SQIVND (reference sequence). The CDR3 has 14 amino acids. CDR3 in amino acids: CASSIPEGSGELFF. CDR3 DNA: TGTGCCAGTAGTATCCCGGAGGGGTCCGGGGAGCTGTTTTTT.

The chain is built from TRBV10-2 and TRBJ1-3; the D is unclear. Germline V gene data show CDR1 as WSHSY and CDR2 as SAAADI. The ends were cut back, 2 bases at V and 0 bases at J, with 11 bases in the middle. There are 16 residues in the CDR3. The CDR3 spells CASSEAWRPSGNTIYF. In nucleotides, the CDR3 is TGCGCCAGCAGTGAGGCTTGGAGACCCTCTGGAAACACCATATATTTT.

This chain joins TRBV30 and TRBJ1-4, with D possibly matching TRBD1 (6 bases). This CDR3 spans 16 amino acids. The germline V gene has CDR1 GTSNPN and CDR2 SVGIG (reference sequence). Trimming pared 1 base from V and 10 bases from J, leaving 22 bases between. CDR3: CAWSGSPAGELGKLFF. The CDR3 bases are TGTGCCTGGAGTGGTTCCCCGGCAGGGGAGTTAGGAAAACTGTTTTTT.

This clone was detected only once. The rearrangement uses TRBV6-5 and TRBJ1-2; TRBD1 agrees at 7 bases. This CDR3 spans 15 amino acids. Germline V gives CDR1 MNHEY, CDR2 SVGAGI. After removal of 3 bases from V and 5 bases from J, the junction contained 9 bases not matched to a gene. As DNA, the CDR3 is TGTGCCAGCAGTTATTTAGGGACAGTTGATTATGGCTACACCTTC. Protein sequence: CASSYLGTVDYGYTF.

V gene TRBV7-8 combines with J gene TRBJ1-2, with 9 bases identical to TRBD1. V lost 3 bases and J lost 6; bases outside the gene matches: 14. This CDR3 spans 17 amino acids. Germline V gene lookup returns CDR1 SGHVS and CDR2 FQNEAQ. The CDR3 loop is CASSLRTGAEVGHGYTF. The DNA of the CDR3 is TGTGCCAGCAGCTTGAGGACAGGGGCCGAAGTAGGACATGGCTACACCTTC.

The chain couples TRBV5-1 to TRBJ2-5, with a tentative D call TRBD1 (5 bases). V lost 3 bases and J 2 bases, leaving 11 bases between the germline ends. The germline V gene has CDR1 SGHRS and CDR2 YFSETQ. This CDR3 spans 14 amino acids. The CDR3 spells CASSSDNPQETQYF. The CDR3 DNA reads as TGCGCCAGCAGCTCGGACAACCCACAAGAGACCCAGTACTTC.

This rearrangement joins TRBV5-4 to TRBJ1-1; D might be TRBD1 (5 bases). The V gene's germline CDR1 is SGHNT and CDR2 YYREEE (reference sequence). The CDR3 loop spans 14 amino acids. Trimming pared 0 bases from V and 8 bases from J, leaving 14 bases between. The DNA for the CDR3 is TGTGCCAGCAGCTTGGACAGGCTGCCGGCCGAAGCTTTCTTT. Protein sequence: CASSLDRLPAEAFF.

The chain uses TRBV29-1 and TRBJ2-1; 10 bases are shared with TRBD1. The CDR3 covers 14 residues. The J segment lost 4 bases and the V segment lost 7 bases, leaving 7 bases of the junction unmatched. Germline lookup yields CDR1 SQVTM and CDR2 ANQGSEA. DNA for the CDR3: TGCAGCGCCCAGGGGGACAGGGGTTACAATGAGCAGTTCTTC. Its translation is CSAQGDRGYNEQFF.

This clone was seen only once. The rearrangement joins TRBV7-9 to TRBJ2-2, with 8 positions matching TRBD2. CDR3 length: 14 residues. Trimming took 4 bases from V and 3 from J; bases not matched to a gene: 1. Per germline, CDR1 SEHNR and CDR2 FQNEAQ (reference sequence). The CDR3 protein is CASSSSGHTGELFF. The DNA for the CDR3 is TGTGCCAGCAGCTCTAGCGGGCACACCGGGGAGCTGTTTTTT. Based on the CDR3 plus reference TRBV7-9 and TRBJ2-2, the full variable domain is DTGVSQNPRHKITKRGQNVTFRCDPISEHNRLYWYRQTLGQGPEFLTYFQNEAQLEKSRLLSDRFSAERPKGSFSTLEIQRTEQGDSAMYLCASSSSGHTGELFFGEGSRLTVL.

V and J are TRBV10-2 and TRBJ1-1, with 12 bases fitting TRBD1. This CDR3 region has 16 residues. Trimming at V came to 6 bases and at J to 8 bases, leaving 13 bases not matched to a gene. Germline CDR1 reads WSHSY; CDR2 reads SAAADI. CDR3 residues: CASSAGTGGAWMEAFF. Written as DNA, the CDR3 is TGCGCCAGCAGCGCCGGGACAGGGGGCGCCTGGATGGAAGCTTTCTTT.

This clone has more than one count but fewer than ten. This chain joins TRBV7-9 and TRBJ1-2; D may be TRBD1 (6 bases). Germline values: CDR1 SEHNR, CDR2 FQNEAQ (reference sequence). V shed 5 bases and J shed 4 bases, with 11 bases lying between them. This CDR3 is built from 13 residues. CDR3 sequence reads: CASSLQGTYGYTF. CDR3 sequence (DNA): TGTGCCAGCAGCCTACAGGGTACCTATGGCTACACCTTC.

This sequence joins TRBV30 and TRBJ2-7, with 7 bases that match TRBD1. Germline trimming cut 5 bases from V and 6 bases from J; bases unmatched to any gene: 4. Germline V gives CDR1 GTSNPN, CDR2 SVGIG (reference sequence). The CDR3 is 11 amino acids. DNA of the CDR3: TGTGCCTGGCAAACAGGGGTCGAGCAGTACTTC. It codes for CAWQTGVEQYF.

Here the CDR3 reads CASSQDVRGTGELFF. The CDR3 DNA is TGCGCCAGCAGCCAAGACGTTAGGGGGACCGGGGAGCTGTTTTTT. This chain links TRBV4-3 with TRBJ2-2, with a possible D match to TRBD1 (6 bases). V lost 0 bases to trimming and J lost 5 bases, with 10 bases between them. The CDR3 is 15 amino acids. Germline-derived CDR1 and CDR2 are LGHNA and YSLEER.

The J gene is TRBJ2-7, the V gene TRBV21-1; the table names TRBD1, a call not compared with the DNA. TRBV21-1 is a pseudogene locus. CDR3 size: 16 residues. CDR3: CASSRPGAGGSYEQYF. CDR3 sequence (DNA): TGTGCCAGCAGCCGACCGGGTGCAGGGGGGTCCTACGAGCAGTACTTC.

The chain joins TRBV4-3 to TRBJ2-5; TRBD1 matches 8 bases. Germline CDR1 is LGHNA and CDR2 is YSLEER. The CDR3 runs 14 residues. Trimming took 0 bases from V and 6 from J; bases not matched to a gene: 3. The CDR3 nucleotides are TGCGCCAGCAGCCAAGACAGGGGGCCGCAGACCCAGTACTTC. As protein: CASSQDRGPQTQYF.

This clone was recorded only once. The genes are TRBV7-2 and TRBJ2-5; D may be TRBD2 (5 bases). This CDR3 has 14 amino acids. V lost 6 bases, J lost 0 bases, and 11 bases lay in between. Germline V gene lookup returns CDR1 SGHTA and CDR2 FQGNSA. The CDR3 DNA sequence: TGTGCCAGCAGTCGTAAACTAGACCAAGAGACCCAGTACTTC. It is translated as CASSRKLDQETQYF. The whole variable domain, remainder taken from reference TRBV7-2 and TRBJ2-5, is GAGVSQSPSNKVTEKGKDVELRCDPISGHTALYWYRQSLGQGLEFLIYFQGNSAPDKSGLPSDRFSAERTGGSVSTLTIQRTQQEDSAVYLCASSRKLDQETQYFGPGTRLLVL.

V and J are TRBV6-5 and TRBJ2-1, with 12 bases aligning to TRBD2. V shed 8 bases, J shed 9 bases, and the junction held 2 bases outside the gene matches. CDR1 MNHEY and CDR2 SVGAGI come from the germline V gene. This CDR3 is built from 12 residues. CDR3 sequence (DNA): TGTGCCAGCGGGACTAGCGGGCGTGAGCAGTTCTTC. As protein: CASGTSGREQFF.

This sequence joins TRBV2 and TRBJ1-2, with a weak D call TRBD1 (6 bases). This CDR3 is built from 13 residues. V gave up 7 bases and J gave up 4 bases, with 13 bases separating them. Germline CDR1 is SNHLY and CDR2 is FYNNEI. In DNA, the CDR3 is TGTGCCAGCACCCTAGGACAGATCTATGGCTACACCTTC. Translated, it gives CASTLGQIYGYTF.

The V and J genes are TRBV29-1 and TRBJ2-7; the match to TRBD1 covers 7 bases. The V segment lost 8 bases and the J segment 0 bases; nucleotides outside the gene matches: 7. Germline CDR1 SQVTM, CDR2 ANQGSEA. The CDR3 has 13 amino acids. The CDR3 sequence is CSFSGQSSYEQYF. The DNA for the CDR3 is TGCAGCTTCTCGGGACAGAGCTCCTACGAGCAGTACTTC.

This chain links TRBV7-6 with TRBJ2-3; 7 nucleotides line up with TRBD1. The junction had 1 base not matched to a gene; V was cut back by 1 base and J by 0 bases. The germline gives CDR1 SGHVS, CDR2 FNYEAQ. The length of the CDR3 is 15 residues. The CDR3 region is CASSLGGQSTDTQYF. In DNA form, the CDR3 reads TGTGCCAGCAGCTTAGGGGGACAGAGCACAGATACGCAGTATTTT. Supplemented by reference TRBV7-6 and TRBJ2-3, the full variable domain reads GAGVSQSPRYKVTKRGQDVALRCDPISGHVSLYWYRQALGQGPEFLTYFNYEAQQDKSGLPNDRFSAERPEGSISTLTIQRTEQRDSAMYRCASSLGGQSTDTQYFGPGTRLTVL.

The CDR3 region is CASSQDMGHPGANVLTF. The CDR3 coding sequence is TGTGCCAGCAGCCAAGATATGGGGCACCCTGGGGCCAACGTCCTGACTTTC. The rearrangement uses TRBV3-1 (or the pseudogene TRBV3-2) and TRBJ2-6; D possibly corresponds to TRBD1 (5 bases). The germline gives CDR1 LGHDT, CDR2 YNNKEL (reference sequence). V dropped 0 bases and J dropped 2 bases, with 11 bases sitting between them. This CDR3 comprises 17 residues.